The subject of this entry is one TCR beta chain. The data originate from a study of blood T cell repertoires in COVID-19. In the study overall: The samples span acute and convalescent COVID-19 from the United States, Italy and Spain.

Germline-derived CDR1 and CDR2 are MDHEN and SYDVKM. The CDR3 runs 17 residues. The V and J ends lost 5 bases and 1 base respectively, with 21 bases between them. Profiled with immunoSEQ multiplex PCR; TCRdb holds only in-frame clones, not every one. The repertoire holds approximately 200,000 clones, with 65% to 85% as singletons. The rearrangement links TRBV28 to TRBJ2-7; maybe TRBD1 (6 bases). This clonotype was obtained from a woman aged 40 to 50 with acute COVID-19. Sequenced sample: PBMCs or T cells enriched from blood (not recorded which). Written as DNA, the CDR3 is TGTGCCAGCAGTCCGGTCTCTGGTGGGACAATTTCCTACGAGCAGTACTTC. Protein: CASSPVSGGTISYEQYF.